This passage covers 3 T cell receptor beta chains from one sample sequenced in a study of T cells in Graves' hyperthyroidism and ophthalmopathy (dated by TCRdb to the late 2010s). The method behind the library was multiplex PCR. TCRdb lists the instrument as Illumina HiSeq 2000. TCR beta CDR3 regions were amplified from RNA transcripts. A first-round RT-PCR of the TCR CDR3 used the HTBI primer set with the Qiagen OneStep RT-PCR kit. TCRdb passed the public sequencing reads through fastp at Q25 and MiXCR, retaining productive beta sequences. A single entry per CDR3 protein holds the most common genes and DNA from its merged rows. In all, the sample holds 450,000 to 700,000 distinct CDR3 sequences, and 46% of those were seen once. The ten largest clones capture roughly 20% of the sample. The specimen was peripheral blood or thyroid tissue (not recorded which). These receptor sequences come from an adult woman with Graves' disease, either hyperthyroidism or ophthalmopathy (not recorded which).

A note on this clonotype: This sequence may be a read error, since a much larger clone differs from it by one base. The chain recombines TRBV6-6 with TRBJ1-5; weak D call: TRBD1 (6 bases). CDR1 and CDR2 from the germline V gene are MNHNY and SVGAGI (reference sequence). CDR3 size: 16 residues. The CDR3 DNA is TGTGCCAGCAGGCCACCCGGGACAATTAGCAATCAGCCCCCGCATTTT. Amino acids: CASRPPGTISNQPPHF.

This clonotype was seen ten or more times. CDR3: CATSDLRGYGNTIYF. CDR3 in DNA: TGTGCCACCAGTGATTTAAGGGGGTACGGAAACACCATATATTTT. V and J are TRBV24-1 and TRBJ1-3; a possible D gene is TRBD1 (6 bases). Germline CDR1 KGHDR, CDR2 SFDVKD. The CDR3 is 15 amino acids. With 1 base removed from V and 4 bases from J, the gap between germline ends came to 10 bases.

This clonotype was picked up a small number of times. This chain joins TRBV7-3 and TRBJ2-7, with 10 bases identical to TRBD1. The germline V gene encodes CDR1 SGHTA and CDR2 FQGTGA. The CDR3 spans 14 residues. The junction had 7 bases not matched to a gene; V was cut back by 2 bases and J by 9 bases. As DNA, the CDR3 is TGTGCCAGCAGCTTACGGGACAGGGGATTGGTGCAGTACTTC. It is translated as CASSLRDRGLVQYF.